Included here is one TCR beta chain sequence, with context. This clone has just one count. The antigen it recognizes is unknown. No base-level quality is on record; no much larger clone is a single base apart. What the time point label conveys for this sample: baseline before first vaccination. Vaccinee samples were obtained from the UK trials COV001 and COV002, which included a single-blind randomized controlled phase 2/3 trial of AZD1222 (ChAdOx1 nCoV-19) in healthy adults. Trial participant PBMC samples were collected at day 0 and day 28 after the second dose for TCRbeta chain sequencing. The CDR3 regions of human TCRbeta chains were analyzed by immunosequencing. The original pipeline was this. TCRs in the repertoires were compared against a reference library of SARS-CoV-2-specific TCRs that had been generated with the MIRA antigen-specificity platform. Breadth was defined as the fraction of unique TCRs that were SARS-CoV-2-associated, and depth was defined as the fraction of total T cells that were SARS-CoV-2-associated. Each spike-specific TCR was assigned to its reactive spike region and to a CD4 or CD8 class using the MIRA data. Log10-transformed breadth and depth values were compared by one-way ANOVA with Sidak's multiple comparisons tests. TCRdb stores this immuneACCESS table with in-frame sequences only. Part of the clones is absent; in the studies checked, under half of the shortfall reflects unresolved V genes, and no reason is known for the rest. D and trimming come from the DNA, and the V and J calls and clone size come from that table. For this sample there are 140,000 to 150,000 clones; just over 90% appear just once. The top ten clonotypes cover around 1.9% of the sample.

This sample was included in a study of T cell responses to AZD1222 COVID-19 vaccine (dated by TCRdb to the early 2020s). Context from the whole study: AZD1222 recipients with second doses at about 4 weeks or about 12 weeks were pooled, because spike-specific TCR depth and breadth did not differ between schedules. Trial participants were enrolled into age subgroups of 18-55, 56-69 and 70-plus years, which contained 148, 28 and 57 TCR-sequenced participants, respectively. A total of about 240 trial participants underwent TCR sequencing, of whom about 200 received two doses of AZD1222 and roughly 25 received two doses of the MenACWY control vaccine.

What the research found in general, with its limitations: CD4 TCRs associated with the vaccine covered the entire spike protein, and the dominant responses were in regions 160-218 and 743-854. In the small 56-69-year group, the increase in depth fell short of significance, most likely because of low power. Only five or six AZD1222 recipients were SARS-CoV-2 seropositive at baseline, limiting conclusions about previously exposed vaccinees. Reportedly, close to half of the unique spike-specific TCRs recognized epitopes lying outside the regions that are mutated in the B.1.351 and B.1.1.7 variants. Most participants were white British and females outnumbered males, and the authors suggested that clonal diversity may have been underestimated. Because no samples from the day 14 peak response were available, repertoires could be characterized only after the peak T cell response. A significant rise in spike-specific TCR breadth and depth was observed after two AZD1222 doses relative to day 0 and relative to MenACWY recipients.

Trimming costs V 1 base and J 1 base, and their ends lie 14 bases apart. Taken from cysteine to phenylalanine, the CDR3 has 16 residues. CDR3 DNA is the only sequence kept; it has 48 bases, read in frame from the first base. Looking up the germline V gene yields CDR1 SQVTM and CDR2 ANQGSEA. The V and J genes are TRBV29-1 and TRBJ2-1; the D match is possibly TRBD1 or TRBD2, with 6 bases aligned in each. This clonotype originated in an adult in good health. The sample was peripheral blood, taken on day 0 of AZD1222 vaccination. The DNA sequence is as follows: TGCAGCGTTGAAGCTCGTGGGGGGCGGTCCTACAATGAGCAGTTCTTC. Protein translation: CSVEARGGRSYNEQFF.